A single sample gave rise to the 32 T cell receptor beta chains below, sequenced in a study of blood T cell repertoires in COVID-19. The table came from immunoSEQ multiplex PCR; TCRdb's copy has only in-frame clones and leaves some out. This table holds fewer than 350,000 clones, approximately 89% found once. Input material: PBMCs or T cells enriched from blood (not recorded which). These receptors all come from a man in his forties or fifties who had been exposed to COVID-19.

The chain joins TRBV19 to TRBJ1-5, with D possibly being TRBD1 (6 bases). This CDR3 contains 17 residues. Germline V gene data show CDR1 as LNHDA and CDR2 as SQIVND (reference sequence). Trimming stripped 2 bases from V and 1 base from J, with 15 bases between. The CDR3 coding sequence is TGTGCCAGTAGTATAATTGGGGTCGGACAGAGCAATCAGCCCCAGCATTTT. Protein: CASSIIGVGQSNQPQHF.

This clone was observed a single time. The V gene is TRBV5-1, the J gene TRBJ1-1, with 9 bases that match TRBD1. Germline CDR1 and CDR2: SGHRS and YFSETQ. The V and J ends lost 0 bases and 7 bases, in that order; junction bases with no gene match: 4. CDR3 length: 14 residues. CDR3 in amino acids: CASSLARTGDEAFF. The CDR3 DNA reads TGCGCCAGCAGCTTGGCGAGGACAGGGGATGAAGCTTTCTTT.

The chain combines TRBV7-6 with TRBJ2-7; D gene uncertain. Trimming stripped 5 bases from V and 0 bases from J, with 14 bases between. The CDR3 totals 15 residues. Per the germline V gene, CDR1 is SGHVS and CDR2 is FNYEAQ. CDR3 residues: CASSRETESSYEQYF. The CDR3 nucleotides read TGTGCCAGCAGCCGAGAGACGGAGAGCTCCTACGAGCAGTACTTC.

The chain combines TRBV5-5 with TRBJ2-1; no firm D call. Germline V gene data show CDR1 as SGHKS and CDR2 as YYEKEE (reference sequence). Trimming took off 4 bases at V and 8 bases at J, with 7 bases between the two ends. The CDR3 has 11 residues. As DNA, the CDR3 is TGTGCCAGCAGCCCCTCCGATGAGCAGTTCTTC. This encodes CASSPSDEQFF.

The chain couples TRBV5-6 to TRBJ2-3; weak D call: TRBD2 (6 bases). This CDR3 region has 17 residues. Germline assignment: CDR1 SGHDT and CDR2 YYEEEE. V was cut by 0 bases and J by 2 bases, with 16 bases left in between. CDR3 residues: CASSLEPSAIDTDTQYF. The CDR3 DNA is TGTGCCAGCAGCTTGGAACCTAGCGCGATAGACACAGATACGCAGTATTTT.

The chain links TRBV24-1 to TRBJ2-1; 7 positions agree with TRBD1. V lost 1 base, J lost 2 bases, and 4 bases stayed unmatched. The germline V gene encodes CDR1 KGHDR and CDR2 SFDVKD. This CDR3 is 16 amino acids long. CDR3: CATSDFRDRAYNEQFF. As DNA, the CDR3 is TGTGCCACCAGTGATTTCCGGGACAGAGCCTACAATGAGCAGTTCTTC.

Details on this clone: Other DNA sequences in this sample translate to the same CDR3. The chain uses TRBV7-3 and TRBJ2-5, with 8 bases matching TRBD1. Looked up from germline, CDR1 is SGHTA and CDR2 is FQGTGA. The CDR3 contains 13 residues. The J segment lost 6 bases and the V segment lost 3 bases, leaving 3 bases of the junction unmatched. The CDR3 protein is CASSFGQGQTQYF. The CDR3 coding sequence is TGTGCCAGCAGCTTCGGACAGGGCCAGACCCAGTACTTC.

The chain is built from TRBV11-3 and TRBJ2-7, with D possibly matching TRBD2 (5 bases). Trimming shortened V by 5 bases and J by 7 bases, and 15 bases separated the two germline ends. The germline V gene encodes CDR1 SGHNT and CDR2 YENEEA. This CDR3 has 13 residues. CDR3 protein: CASSPPGIGEQYF. The CDR3 coding sequence is TGTGCCAGCAGCCCCCCCGGGATTGGAGAGCAGTACTTC.

This chain links TRBV5-4 with TRBJ2-2, with a tentative D call TRBD1 (6 bases). The CDR3 spans 14 residues. Trimming shortened V by 5 bases and J by 3 bases, and 11 bases separated the two germline ends. Germline V CDR1 and CDR2: SGHNT, YYREEE (reference sequence). Here the CDR3 DNA reads TGTGCCAGCAGACTACAGGGCGACACCGGGGAGCTGTTTTTT. This gives the protein CASRLQGDTGELFF.

The rearrangement links TRBV18 to TRBJ1-4; no clear D gene. The CDR3 has 14 residues. V was cut by 1 base and J by 8 bases, with 11 bases left in between. Germline V gene sequence: CDR1 KGHSH, CDR2 LQKENI. The CDR3 loop is CASSPRDLREKLFF. CDR3 in DNA: TGTGCCAGCTCACCACGAGACCTCAGGGAAAAACTGTTTTTT.

The J gene is TRBJ1-5, the V gene TRBV7-9, with 9 positions matching TRBD1. V was pared by 4 bases and J by 4 bases, with 5 bases of the junction left unmatched. This CDR3 is 15 amino acids long. Germline V CDR1 and CDR2: SEHNR, FQNEAQ (reference sequence). CDR3: CASSSTGGHNQPQHF. The CDR3 nucleotides read TGTGCCAGCAGCTCCACAGGGGGCCATAATCAGCCCCAGCATTTT.

This chain joins TRBV9 and TRBJ1-1; TRBD1 agrees at 10 bases. Trimming cost V 0 bases and J 0 bases; bases outside gene matches: 8. The CDR3 consists of 18 residues. Germline values: CDR1 SGDLS, CDR2 YYNGEE. DNA for the CDR3: TGTGCCAGCAGCGTAGTAGGGACAGGGGAATGGGTGAACACTGAAGCTTTCTTT. Protein: CASSVVGTGEWVNTEAFF.

This clone came up a few times. V usage is TRBV3-1 (or the pseudogene TRBV3-2) and J usage is TRBJ1-1, with TRBD1 as a possible D gene (5 bases). Per germline, CDR1 LGHDT and CDR2 YNNKEL (reference sequence). This CDR3 region has 15 residues. V shed 5 bases and J shed 5 bases, with 18 bases lying between them. The CDR3 coding sequence is TGTGCCAGCAGCTCGCAGGGACTATGGAGGACTGAAGCTTTCTTT. Protein product: CASSSQGLWRTEAFF.

The chain combines TRBV10-3 with TRBJ1-1, with 10 bases identical to TRBD1. The germline CDR1 and CDR2 sequences are ENHRY and SYGVKD. V was pared by 7 bases and J by 4 bases, with 9 bases of the junction left unmatched. The CDR3 extends over 15 amino acids. This chain's CDR3 is CAITRQGALGTEAFF. In DNA form, the CDR3 reads TGTGCCATCACAAGACAGGGGGCGCTCGGCACTGAAGCTTTCTTT.

This chain uses TRBV6-5 with TRBJ1-1, with 9 bases lining up with TRBD1. V gave up 6 bases and J gave up 5 bases; unmatched junction bases: 7. The germline V gene has CDR1 MNHEY and CDR2 SVGAGI. This CDR3 region has 14 residues. The CDR3 DNA reads TGTGCCAGCAGACTAGGGACAGGGAGGACTGAAGCTTTCTTT. Its translation: CASRLGTGRTEAFF.

CDR3 in DNA: TGTGCCAGTAGTATGGGGCAGGGCTACACTGAAGCTTTCTTT. Protein product: CASSMGQGYTEAFF. The chain links TRBV19 to TRBJ1-1, with TRBD1 as a possible D gene (5 bases). The CDR3 loop spans 14 amino acids. The germline gives CDR1 LNHDA, CDR2 SQIVND (reference sequence). With 3 bases removed from V and 3 bases from J, the gap between germline ends came to 11 bases.

The chain links TRBV6-5 to TRBJ2-3; D possibly corresponds to TRBD1 (6 bases). Trimming left V 8 bases short and J 5 bases short, with 17 bases between. This CDR3 is 14 amino acids long. CDR1 and CDR2 (germline): MNHEY, SVGAGI. As DNA, the CDR3 is TGTGCCAGCGGCCCCGGGACATATTTAGATACGCAGTATTTT. As protein: CASGPGTYLDTQYF.

This chain joins TRBV28 and TRBJ1-3, with D tentatively TRBD1 (6 bases). The CDR3 has 13 residues. Trimming pared 7 bases from V and 4 bases from J, leaving 11 bases between. CDR1 and CDR2 (germline): MDHEN, SYDVKM. CDR3 DNA: TGTGCCAGCATACAGGGCTCAGGAAACACCATATATTTT. This translates into CASIQGSGNTIYF.

In the case of this clone: In the same sample, other DNA sequences code for this CDR3. The J gene is TRBJ2-1, the V gene TRBV28; D remains unclear. The length of the CDR3 is 12 residues. Per germline, CDR1 MDHEN and CDR2 SYDVKM. V shed 5 bases and J shed 1 base, with 3 bases lying between them. CDR3 loop: CASSPSYNEQFF. The CDR3 DNA reads TGTGCCAGCAGTCCTTCCTACAATGAGCAGTTCTTC.

V and J are TRBV10-3 and TRBJ2-4; 8 positions agree with TRBD1. This CDR3 contains 15 residues. The germline gives CDR1 ENHRY, CDR2 SYGVKD. Trimming removed 4 bases from V and 4 bases from J; junction bases left unmatched: 6. The CDR3 coding sequence is TGTGCCATCAGTGTCGCCGGGACAGGAAAAAACATTCAGTACTTC. Protein: CAISVAGTGKNIQYF.

The chain has TRBV9 and TRBJ2-7, with 11 bases identical to TRBD1. Germline V gives CDR1 SGDLS, CDR2 YYNGEE. V gave up 3 bases and J gave up 2 bases; unmatched junction bases: 1. This CDR3 has 14 residues. The CDR3 DNA follows: TGTGCCAGCAGCGGGACAGGGGGCGCCTACGAGCAGTACTTC. Amino acid sequence: CASSGTGGAYEQYF.

The chain combines TRBV19 with TRBJ2-7, with TRBD2 identical over 10 bases. Germline loops: CDR1 LNHDA, CDR2 SQIVND (reference sequence). Unmatched junction bases numbered 6, after V lost 1 base and J lost 6 bases. This CDR3 comprises 15 residues. The CDR3 DNA follows: TGTGCCAGTAGTATAGCCTCTAGCGGGAGACTCGAGCAGTACTTC. This codes for CASSIASSGRLEQYF.

The chain joins TRBV4-3 to TRBJ1-2, with D possibly being TRBD1 (6 bases). Per the germline V gene, CDR1 is LGHNA and CDR2 is YSLEER. This CDR3 spans 16 amino acids. V lost 0 bases, J lost 4 bases, and 15 bases lay in between. This CDR3 reads CASSQDYGQRIYGYTF. The CDR3 coding sequence is TGCGCCAGCAGCCAAGATTATGGACAGCGGATCTATGGCTACACCTTC.

CDR3 in DNA: TGTGCTAGTGGTTTGGTACGTGGACTCCGGGGTAATGAAAAACTGTTTTTT. This encodes CASGLVRGLRGNEKLFF. This chain joins TRBV12-5 and TRBJ1-4; D gene unclear. The germline V gene has CDR1 LGHNT and CDR2 FRNRAP. The CDR3 totals 17 residues. V shed 0 bases and J shed 4 bases, with 15 bases lying between them.

The J gene is TRBJ2-1, the V gene TRBV3-1 (or the pseudogene TRBV3-2); 11 nucleotides match TRBD2. The CDR3 sequence is 16 residues long. Germline values: CDR1 LGHDT, CDR2 YNNKEL (reference sequence). V shed 4 bases, J shed 8 bases, and the junction held 10 bases outside the gene matches. The CDR3: CASSRFLAGGGDEQFF. In nucleotides, the CDR3 is TGTGCCAGCAGCCGCTTTCTAGCGGGAGGAGGGGATGAGCAGTTCTTC.

The CDR3 sequence is CASSSWDRENTEAFF. The CDR3 bases are TGTGCCAGCAGTTCTTGGGACAGGGAAAACACTGAAGCTTTCTTT. The J gene is TRBJ1-1, the V gene TRBV27; 9 positions agree with TRBD1. Germline V gene data show CDR1 as MNHEY and CDR2 as SMNVEV (reference sequence). The ends lost 4 bases at V and 2 bases at J; junction bases unmatched: 5. This CDR3 is built from 15 residues.

The rearrangement links TRBV6-1 to TRBJ1-3; D remains unclear. The CDR3 totals 16 residues. Germline-derived CDR1 and CDR2 are MNHNS and SASEGT. Trimming left V 3 bases short and J 4 bases short, with 16 bases between. CDR3 DNA: TGTGCCAGCAGTGAGGTGAGGGCGACGGGAGGAAACACCATATATTTT. Protein sequence: CASSEVRATGGNTIYF.

This clone was picked up one time. This chain connects TRBV27 to TRBJ2-3, with 7 bases matching TRBD1. The germline gives CDR1 MNHEY, CDR2 SMNVEV (reference sequence). V was pared by 3 bases and J by 2 bases, with 5 bases of the junction left unmatched. This CDR3 comprises 15 residues. The CDR3, as DNA: TGTGCCAGCAGTTTCTTGGGACAGACCACAGATACGCAGTATTTT. Protein sequence: CASSFLGQTTDTQYF.

This chain uses TRBV19 with TRBJ1-3; D remains unclear. Germline CDR1 reads LNHDA; CDR2 reads SQIVND (reference sequence). CDR3 length: 13 amino acids. Deletions cut 10 bases from V and 8 bases from J, with 18 bases between. CDR3 sequence (DNA): TGTGCCACCTCGACGGACCTCGGGGACACCATATATTTT. It is translated as CATSTDLGDTIYF.

The CDR3 bases are TGCGCCAGCAGCGAGCGGGAGCGCTCCTACAATGAGCAGTTCTTC. Residues: CASSERERSYNEQFF. The V gene is TRBV10-2, the J gene TRBJ2-1, with 8 bases matching TRBD2. V lost 6 bases, J lost 0 bases, and 4 bases stayed unmatched. Germline CDR1 WSHSY, CDR2 SAAADI. The CDR3 is 15 amino acids.

This chain joins TRBV24-1 and TRBJ2-6, with D possibly TRBD2 on 5 matching bases. CDR3 length: 17 amino acids. From germline, CDR1 is KGHDR and CDR2 SFDVKD. The ends were cut back, 5 bases at V and 4 bases at J, with 17 bases in the middle. CDR3 nucleotides: TGTGCCACCAGTGCCTCGTCCGGGATCAGAGGGGCCAACGTCCTGACTTTC. As protein: CATSASSGIRGANVLTF.

CDR3 DNA sequence: TGCAGTGCTAGTGGGCTAGCGGATACCACCGGGGAGCTGTTTTTT. Translation: CSASGLADTTGELFF. The V gene is TRBV20-1, the J gene TRBJ2-2, with 7 bases aligning to TRBD2. J gave up 4 bases and V 3 bases, and 8 bases lay outside the gene matches. Germline loops: CDR1 DFQATT, CDR2 SNEGSKA (reference sequence). The CDR3 runs to 15 residues.